This is a list of T cell receptor beta chains from one sample in a study of cytomegalovirus exposure and HLA in healthy donors. The repertoire was sequenced with immunoSEQ multiplex PCR; TCRdb's copy has only in-frame clones and lacks some. The repertoire consists of some 130,000 clones, with approximately 8.9% occurring once and the leading ten covering 6.5% to 9%. The sequenced material came from PBMCs. The origin of the receptors is a woman between 40 and 50 years old in good health and CMV-seropositive. CDR3s include the opening cysteine and the closing phenylalanine or tryptophan. A D gene is named only where the DNA matches it firmly. Size is omitted from some rows. Given values are once, few, many or a class for expanded clones.

j_call clone_size d_call v_call cdr3_nt cdr3_aa
TRBJ2-1 . TRBD2 TRBV7-3 TGTGCCAGCAGCCCTTCTCGACTAGCGGGGGGCAATGAGCAGTTCTTC CASSPSRLAGGNEQFF
TRBJ2-7 few TRBD1 TRBV9 TGTGCCAGCAGCGTAGCTCGGGACAGCCACACCTACGAGCAGTACTTC CASSVARDSHTYEQYF
TRBJ1-1 . . TRBV7-8 TGTGCCAGCAGCTTAGAGGGGATGAACACTGAAGCTTTCTTT CASSLEGMNTEAFF
TRBJ2-3 . . TRBV11-2 TGTGCCAGCAGCCAGTTTCTGGCCCTCACAGATACGCAGTATTTT CASSQFLALTDTQYF
TRBJ2-7 . . TRBV7-6 TGTGCCAGCAGCCCCGACAGGACGGGCTACGAGCAGTACTTC CASSPDRTGYEQYF
TRBJ2-1 few . TRBV5-4 TGTGCCAGCTCGGAGGGGGGGAGCTCCTACAATGAGCAGTTCTTC CASSEGGSSYNEQFF
TRBJ2-2 few TRBD1 TRBV5-1 TGCGCCAGCAGCTTAATTTCCGGGACAGAAAACACCGGGGAGCTGTTTTTT CASSLISGTENTGELFF
TRBJ1-6 few . TRBV15 TGTGCCACCAGCCGGTACCAAACCGATGACGGCGGGTATTCTTCACCCCTCCACTTT CATSRYQTDDGGYSSPLHF
TRBJ1-2 . TRBD1 TRBV6-1 TGTGCCAGCAGTGACCTGAACAGGGGGGTAGATGGCTACACCTTC CASSDLNRGVDGYTF
TRBJ1-2 once . TRBV2 TGTGCCAGCAGTGTGCACGGGATCCTCGCTGGAGGCTACACCTTC CASSVHGILAGGYTF
TRBJ2-7 . TRBD1 TRBV6-1 TGTGCCAGCAGTGAAGTTGGGACAGCTGCGTACGAGCAGTACTTC CASSEVGTAAYEQYF
TRBJ2-7 . TRBD1 TRBV5-8 TGTGCCAGCAGCCCACAGGACAGGCCACACGAGCAGTACTTC CASSPQDRPHEQYF
TRBJ1-6 few . TRBV7-9 TGTGCCAGCAGCTCAACTGCGGACTCAAATTCACTAAGGAATTCACCCCTCCACTTT CASSSTADSNSLRNSPLHF
TRBJ2-2 few TRBD2 TRBV5-1 TGCGCCAGCAGCTTGGAAGCGGGGGGGCGGACCGGGGAGCTGTTTTTT CASSLEAGGRTGELFF
TRBJ2-1 . TRBD2 TRBV2 TGTGCCAGCCGCCTCCCGGGGGGATCCTATAGTGAGCAGTTCTTC CASRLPGGSYSEQFF
TRBJ2-5 . TRBD1 TRBV11-3 TGTGCCAGCAGCTTAATTCGGACAGGGGGCCGGGAGACCCAGTACTTC CASSLIRTGGRETQYF
TRBJ1-3 . . TRBV6-5 TGTGCCAGTCTGGACAACTCTGGAAACACCATATATTTT CASLDNSGNTIYF
TRBJ2-7 few . TRBV5-5 TGTGCCAGCAGCTCATCAGGGCCCGCCTACGAGCAGTACTTC CASSSSGPAYEQYF
TRBJ1-2 . . TRBV19 TGTGCCAGTAGTATGGGTACAGGGCCCTATGGCTACACCTTC CASSMGTGPYGYTF
TRBJ1-1 few . TRBV6-5 TGTGCCAGCAGTTACTACGGGGGGCTATCTGAAGCTTTCTTT CASSYYGGLSEAFF
TRBJ2-1 . TRBD2 TRBV5-1 TGCGCCAGCAGCACCAGCGGGGGGGCAGGCAATGAGCAGTTCTTC CASSTSGGAGNEQFF
TRBJ2-3 few . TRBV5-4 TGTGCCAGCAGCTTTGTCGGAGTTAGCACAGATACGCAGTATTTT CASSFVGVSTDTQYF
TRBJ1-5 . TRBD1 TRBV2 TGTGCCAGCACAAGGGACAGGGGTCAGCCCCAGCATTTT CASTRDRGQPQHF
TRBJ2-5 few TRBD2 TRBV4-1 TGCGCCAGCAGCCCGGGACTAGCGGGGGTGTCGCAAGAGACCCAGTACTTC CASSPGLAGVSQETQYF
TRBJ2-3 . TRBD1 TRBV6-1 TGTGCCAGCAGTGTCGTACAGGGGGCCCGCACAGATACGCAGTATTTT CASSVVQGARTDTQYF
TRBJ1-2 few TRBD1 TRBV9 TGTGCCAGCAGCGACGCGGGACAGGGGTCGGGCTACACCTTC CASSDAGQGSGYTF
TRBJ2-6 . . TRBV2 TGTGCCAGCAGCCCAGGGTCTGGGGCCAACGTCCTGACTTTC CASSPGSGANVLTF
TRBJ1-5 . TRBD1 TRBV7-8 TGTGCCAGCAGCTTTGGCCGGGACAGGGACTATTCCAATCAGCCCCAGCATTTT CASSFGRDRDYSNQPQHF
TRBJ1-1 few . TRBV2 TGTGCCAGCAGTGAAGGCAGGGGGAACACTGAAGCTTTCTTT CASSEGRGNTEAFF
TRBJ2-7 . TRBD1 TRBV29-1 TGCAGCGCCAGGACAGGGACTCACGAGCAGTACTTC CSARTGTHEQYF
TRBJ2-7 few TRBD1 TRBV6-5 TGTGCCAGCAGTTACAGACAGGGGGCTGGCTCTGAGCAGTACTTC CASSYRQGAGSEQYF
TRBJ2-5 few . TRBV28 TGTGCCAGCAGTTTGCTTCCAGGGGGGACGGGAGAGACCCAGTACTTC CASSLLPGGTGETQYF
TRBJ1-2 few TRBD1 TRBV29-1 TGCAGCGTTGCAGGGGGCTATGGCTACACCTTC CSVAGGYGYTF
TRBJ1-6 . TRBD1 TRBV7-2 TGTGCCAGCAGCTACTGGACAGGAACAAGTAATTCACCCCTCCACTTT CASSYWTGTSNSPLHF
TRBJ1-1 . . TRBV2 TGTGCCAGCAAGATACAGGGGAACACTGAAGCTTTCTTT CASKIQGNTEAFF
TRBJ1-1 few TRBD1 TRBV15 TGTGCCACCAGCAGAGGGTTTACAGGGGACACTGAAGCTTTCTTT CATSRGFTGDTEAFF
TRBJ2-7 . . TRBV7-6 TGTGCCAGCAGCTTATTCGGGATGGGCCGCACGGGCTACGAGCAGTACTTC CASSLFGMGRTGYEQYF
TRBJ1-3 . . TRBV10-1 TGCGCCAGCAGTGAGCCATCCCCCCCTTCGAGCTCTGGAAACACCATATATTTT CASSEPSPPSSSGNTIYF
TRBJ2-3 . . TRBV7-2 TGTGCCAGCAGAGTTCAGGGGCGAGAAGATACGCAGTATTTT CASRVQGREDTQYF
TRBJ2-2 . . TRBV19 TGTGCCAGTAGTATAAGCAGGGAGCTGTTTTTT CASSISRELFF
TRBJ2-1 . TRBD2 TRBV9 TGTGCCAGCAGCGTAGTAGCGGGGGGCTACAATGAGCAGTTCTTC CASSVVAGGYNEQFF
TRBJ2-2 few . TRBV7-9 TGTGCCAGCAGCCGACCCGTCGGCGGACTCACCGGGGAGCTGTTTTTT CASSRPVGGLTGELFF
TRBJ2-3 few TRBD2 TRBV6-5 TGTGCCAGCAGCAAACTAGCGGGATCCACAGATACGCAGTATTTT CASSKLAGSTDTQYF
TRBJ1-3 . . TRBV7-9 TGTGCCAGCAGCCTAGAACCAGCGTTAAACACCATATATTTT CASSLEPALNTIYF
TRBJ1-5 . TRBD1 TRBV6-5 TGTGCCAGCAGTCTCAGGACAGGGGCTCAGCCCCAGCATTTT CASSLRTGAQPQHF
TRBJ1-3 few . TRBV2 TGTGCCAGCAGAGTAAGGGAGAGAAACACCATATATTTT CASRVRERNTIYF
TRBJ2-1 . . TRBV5-1 TGCGCCAGCAGCTTGAGGGGGGGTAGCAGCTACAATGAGCAGTTCTTC CASSLRGGSSYNEQFF
TRBJ1-1 few TRBD1 TRBV10-3 TGTGCCATCAGTCAAATACCCTGGACAGGGGGCCAGAACACTGAAGCTTTCTTT CAISQIPWTGGQNTEAFF
TRBJ2-1 few . TRBV4-3 TGCGCCAGCAGCCAAGATATCCTAGACTACAATGAGCAGTTCTTC CASSQDILDYNEQFF
TRBJ1-6 . . TRBV5-5 TGTGCCAGCAGCTTGAACAGCAATTCACCCCTCCACTTT CASSLNSNSPLHF
TRBJ2-3 . TRBD2 TRBV6-5 TGTGCCAGCAGTTACTGGCGGGGGGCCGGGGGAGATACGCAGTATTTT CASSYWRGAGGDTQYF
TRBJ2-3 few TRBD2 TRBV19 TGTGCCAGTAGTGCGATAGCGGGGATGGAAGATACGCAGTATTTT CASSAIAGMEDTQYF
TRBJ2-7 . . TRBV7-8 TGTGCCAGCAGCTTAGTGGAGGGGATGGACGAGCAGTACTTC CASSLVEGMDEQYF
TRBJ2-1 few TRBD2 TRBV10-3 TGTGCCATCAGGGCTAGCGGGGGGCGCAATGAGCAGTTCTTC CAIRASGGRNEQFF
TRBJ2-1 . . TRBV7-8 TGTGCCAGCAGCTTATGGCAGGGGTGGTCGGATGAGCAGTTCTTC CASSLWQGWSDEQFF
TRBJ1-6 . . TRBV9 TGTGCCAGCAGCGTAGGCGGCTACAACTCACCCCTCCACTTT CASSVGGYNSPLHF
TRBJ1-2 few . TRBV5-5 TGTGCCAGCAGCTTTGGGGGGAGCTATGGCTACACCTTC CASSFGGSYGYTF
TRBJ2-5 . TRBD1 TRBV29-1 TGCAGCGTTGAGATTGACAGGGGGCGAAGTGAGGCGCAGTACTTC CSVEIDRGRSEAQYF
TRBJ2-5 few TRBD2 TRBV5-1 TGCGCCAGCAGCTTGAGCGGGGGGGGAGAGGCCCAGTACTTC CASSLSGGGEAQYF